This T cell receptor (beta chain) came from a study of cytomegalovirus exposure and HLA in healthy donors. Whole-study context: The 95 to 150 validation repertoires used the same platform as the 550 to 750 first-cohort repertoires, a later analysis reported.

Study observations and caveats: According to the study, 160 or so TCR beta chains were cytomegalovirus-associated. Cytomegalovirus status was reportedly diagnosed by the classifier with high specificity and sensitivity. TCR sequences were mostly rare, though some public TCRs occurred in many donors.

Data came from immunoSEQ multiplex PCR; TCRdb stores just in-frame clones and leaves some out. The sample records 100,000 or so clones, just under 95% being singletons. As regards this clone: Its specificity is not known.

J lost 2 bases, V lost 4 bases, and 5 bases had no gene match. The length of the CDR3 is 15 residues. The chain recombines TRBV23-1 with TRBJ2-3, with 8 bases aligning to TRBD2. TRBV23-1 is marked as an open reading frame, function uncertain. This TCR was sampled from a woman aged 18-29 years in good health and CMV-seronegative. Sequenced material: PBMCs. The DNA for the CDR3 is TGCGCCAGCAGTCCCACTAGCGGCACCACAGATACGCAGTATTTT. It translates to CASSPTSGTTDTQYF.